This TCR beta chain was found in a study of blood T cells in healthy people across ages. Primers used in a second PCR of about 7 to 11 cycles were a sample-barcoded 5' primer and a J-beta primer mix. TCRdb fed the 5' RACE reads into MiXCR, producing one record per CDR3 protein. The profile shows approximately 790,000 distinct CDR3 sequences, under 80% of them singletons. Germline values: CDR1 SGHTA, CDR2 FQGNSA. V was trimmed by 5 bases and J by 2 bases, leaving 17 bases between them. CDR3 length: 16 residues. V is TRBV7-2 and J is TRBJ2-3, with D maybe TRBD1 (6 bases). Material for sequencing was blood. The TCR originated in a man in his thirties or forties in good health. In DNA, the CDR3 is TGTGCCAGCAGCCTAGGGGGTGTGGTTTACACAGATACGCAGTATTTT. This translates into CASSLGGVVYTDTQYF.